This T cell receptor beta chain was retrieved from a study of blood T cell repertoires in COVID-19. At the level of the study: T cells, B-cell-depleted T cells, or PBMCs supplied cDNA or gDNA.

In the authors' workflow: Estimates of nucleated cell counts were drawn from the amplification of reference gene primers. Repertoires were generated with immunoSEQ multiplex PCR, while TCRdb's copy carries only in-frame clones and drops some. The V and J calls and clone size are taken from that table; D and trimming were inferred from the DNA. The table shows 43,000 or so clones, with 70% to 90% occurring only once. V was trimmed by 8 bases and J by 0 bases, leaving 20 bases between them. This CDR3 spans 17 amino acids. CDR1 is SEHNR, CDR2 FQNEAQ, per germline (reference sequence). The specimen sequenced was peripheral blood. This TCR derives from a man in his 60s with active COVID-19. The chain couples TRBV7-9 to TRBJ1-3, with D possibly TRBD1 on 6 matching bases. CDR3 sequence: CASYITGGLTSGNTIYF. Written as DNA, the CDR3 is TGTGCCAGCTATATTACGGGGGGGCTCACCTCTGGAAACACCATATATTTT.